Presented here are 29 T cell receptor beta chains from one specimen sequenced in a study of shared clonotypes between healthy human individuals. This table comes from immunoSEQ multiplex PCR, and its TCRdb copy is limited to in-frame clones, with some not included. The data show about 450,000 clones, around three quarters seen once. The sequencing sample was made of PBMCs. The receptors shown here come from a woman aged 40-49 years in good health. Some clones in this sample may be carry-over from other donors' samples.

The chain's CDR3 is CASSLEAGVMDEQFF. In nucleotides, the CDR3 is TGTGCCAGCAGCTTAGAGGCAGGGGTGATGGATGAGCAGTTCTTC. This sequence joins TRBV7-2 and TRBJ2-1; a possible D gene is TRBD1 (6 bases). The CDR3 covers 15 residues. Germline V lookup: CDR1 SGHTA, CDR2 FQGNSA. Trimming shortened V by 1 base and J by 8 bases, and 15 bases separated the two germline ends.

This rearrangement joins TRBV27 to TRBJ2-3; D is unresolved. Germline V gene data show CDR1 as MNHEY and CDR2 as SMNVEV (reference sequence). The CDR3 contains 11 residues. The V end lost 6 bases, the J end lost 7 bases, and 8 bases lay between the germline ends. CDR3 nucleotide sequence: TGTGCCAGCAGCTGGGGAAATACGCAGTATTTT. It encodes CASSWGNTQYF.

About this clone: This is likely a read error, given that the CDR3 carries no conserved phenylalanine or tryptophan at its end. The chain recombines TRBV27 with TRBJ2-7; TRBD1 agrees at 7 bases. This CDR3 region has 17 residues. The junction had 13 bases not matched to a gene; V was cut back by 3 bases and J by 2 bases. Germline CDR1 and CDR2: MNHEY and SMNVEV (reference sequence). CDR3 sequence (DNA): TGTGCCAGCAGTTTTGCCTATGAGGACAGGATAACCTACGAGCAGTACCTC. Its protein product is CASSFAYEDRITYEQYL.

This clone was seen a handful of times. This chain links TRBV5-6 with TRBJ1-1; D unclear. CDR3 length: 12 amino acids. Germline V gene lookup returns CDR1 SGHDT and CDR2 YYEEEE. V dropped 4 bases and J dropped 4 bases, with 8 bases sitting between them. CDR3 protein: CASSRHSTEAFF. The CDR3 region has the DNA TGTGCCAGCAGCAGACACAGCACTGAAGCTTTCTTT.

The J gene is TRBJ1-2, the V gene TRBV29-1, with D tentatively TRBD1 (6 bases). Per germline, CDR1 SQVTM and CDR2 ANQGSEA. The CDR3 is made up of 12 amino acids. V was cut by 4 bases and J by 6 bases, with 12 bases left in between. Here the CDR3 DNA reads TGCAGCGTTGTGTTCGGGGGCGATGGCTACACCTTC. Its protein is CSVVFGGDGYTF.

The chain couples TRBV30 to TRBJ1-1, with D possibly matching TRBD1 (5 bases). The CDR3 is 13 amino acids. V lost 1 base, J lost 1 base, and 7 bases lay in between. Germline CDR1 reads GTSNPN; CDR2 reads SVGIG (reference sequence). The CDR3 DNA reads TGTGCCTGGAGTGCCAGGGCGAACACTGAAGCTTTCTTT. Translating it yields CAWSARANTEAFF.

The chain has TRBV5-1 and TRBJ1-4; D ambiguous. Trimming cost V 5 bases and J 5 bases, with 16 bases left between them. The CDR3 totals 15 residues. Germline loops: CDR1 SGHRS, CDR2 YFSETQ. This CDR3 reads CASRGSAGINEKLFF. The CDR3 DNA sequence: TGCGCCAGCAGGGGTAGCGCAGGTATAAATGAAAAACTGTTTTTT.

As regards this clone: A clone one base away is much larger, so this may be a read error. Different DNA sequences within this sample yield the same CDR3. The chain combines TRBV2 with TRBJ1-1; D is uncertain. From germline, CDR1 is SNHLY and CDR2 FYNNEI. Trimming stripped 3 bases from V and 3 bases from J, with 8 bases between. This CDR3 spans 13 amino acids. CDR3 region: CASSDEVDTEAFF. The CDR3 DNA reads TGTGCCAGCAGTGATGAGGTGGACACTGAAGCTTTCTTT.

The chain links TRBV18 to TRBJ2-3, with D perhaps given as TRBD1 or TRBD2 (5 bases each). With 3 bases removed from V and 3 bases from J, the gap between germline ends came to 16 bases. This CDR3 is 16 amino acids long. Germline V gene sequence: CDR1 KGHSH, CDR2 LQKENI. The CDR3 coding sequence is TGTGCCAGCTCACCGGGTATCTTGGGGGTAACAGATACGCAGTATTTT. This sequence encodes CASSPGILGVTDTQYF.

This chain connects TRBV4-1 to TRBJ1-2; tentatively, D is TRBD1 (5 bases). This CDR3 has 13 residues. Trimming removed 3 bases at V and 8 bases at J, with 13 bases between. Germline CDR1 reads MGHRA; CDR2 reads YSYEKL. Here the CDR3 DNA reads TGCGCCAGCAGCCATCCAGGGTTGGACGGCTACACCTTC. Protein: CASSHPGLDGYTF.

The chain employs TRBV5-6 and TRBJ1-3; D remains ambiguous. Trimming pared 4 bases from V and 6 bases from J, leaving 11 bases between. Germline lookup yields CDR1 SGHDT and CDR2 YYEEEE. The CDR3 length is 13 residues. CDR3 region: CASSENRLNTIYF. The CDR3 DNA reads as TGTGCCAGCAGCGAGAATCGGTTAAACACCATATATTTT.

The V gene is TRBV5-1, the J gene TRBJ2-3; maybe TRBD2 (6 bases). CDR1 and CDR2 from the germline V gene are SGHRS and YFSETQ. Trimming left V 3 bases short and J 0 bases short, with 8 bases between. CDR3 length: 14 residues. CDR3 DNA: TGCGCCAGCAGCTCAAGCGGGAGCACAGATACGCAGTATTTT. As protein: CASSSSGSTDTQYF. The full variable domain, in which reference TRBV5-1 and TRBJ2-3 provide the parts outside the CDR3, is KAGVTQTPRYLIKTRGQQVTLSCSPISGHRSVSWYQQTPGQGLQFLFEYFSETQRNKGNFPGRFSGRQFSNSRSEMNVSTLELGDSALYLCASSSSGSTDTQYFGPGTRLTVL.

The chain combines TRBV15 with TRBJ2-7, with 7 bases lining up with TRBD2. Germline V lookup: CDR1 LNHNV, CDR2 YYDKDF (reference sequence). This CDR3 region has 14 residues. V shed 1 base, J shed 3 bases, and the junction held 3 bases outside the gene matches. The CDR3 region has the DNA TGTGCCACCAGCAGAGGCCTAGCGGACTACGAGCAGTACTTC. Protein sequence: CATSRGLADYEQYF.

This sequence joins TRBV7-9 and TRBJ2-7; D gene uncertain. V was pared by 5 bases and J by 5 bases, with 10 bases between. There are 12 residues in the CDR3. Germline values: CDR1 SEHNR, CDR2 FQNEAQ (reference sequence). The CDR3 is CASSPHGDEQYF. The CDR3 nucleotides read TGTGCCAGCAGCCCCCATGGGGACGAGCAGTACTTC.

J is TRBJ2-3 and V is TRBV28; no clear D. Trimming removed 3 bases from V and 6 bases from J, with 4 bases in between. The CDR3 totals 11 residues. In germline, CDR1 is MDHEN, CDR2 SYDVKM. The CDR3 DNA follows: TGTGCCAGCAGTTTCGGGGATACGCAGTATTTT. Protein sequence: CASSFGDTQYF.

In regard to this clone: This sample includes further DNA sequences coding for the same CDR3. The chain joins TRBV5-1 to TRBJ2-7; 11 bases match TRBD2. V dropped 6 bases and J dropped 5; count of bases not matched to a gene: 13. CDR1 and CDR2 (germline): SGHRS, YFSETQ. The CDR3 loop spans 16 amino acids. CDR3 protein: CASKTYSGRGGDEQYF. CDR3 DNA sequence: TGCGCCAGCAAAACTTATAGCGGGAGGGGAGGCGACGAGCAGTACTTC.

The chain uses TRBV7-8 and TRBJ2-1; 9 bases line up with TRBD1. The junction had 12 bases not matched to a gene; V was cut back by 0 bases and J by 9 bases. Per the germline V gene, CDR1 is SGHVS and CDR2 is FQNEAQ. The CDR3 sequence is 17 residues long. In nucleotides, the CDR3 is TGTGCCAGCAGCTTAGCGCGTTTGGGACAGGGTTTAGGTGAGCAGTTCTTC. This codes for CASSLARLGQGLGEQFF.

This chain connects TRBV19 to TRBJ1-2; a possible D gene is TRBD1 (6 bases). The CDR3 covers 13 residues. The germline V and J ends were trimmed by 4 bases and 5 bases, with 11 bases remaining between them. Germline loops: CDR1 LNHDA, CDR2 SQIVND (reference sequence). The DNA for the CDR3 is TGTGCCAGTAGTAGGGGGCGGCAATATGGCTACACCTTC. Translating gives CASSRGRQYGYTF.

This clone has only one observation. The gene calls are TRBV7-2 and TRBJ2-1; 12 bases are a match to TRBD2. CDR1 is SGHTA and CDR2 is FQGNSA in the germline V gene. CDR3 length equals 16 residues. V gave up 4 bases and J gave up 8 bases; unmatched junction bases: 9. CDR3 amino acids: CASSSRTSGESYEQFF. The CDR3 DNA reads TGTGCCAGCAGCTCCCGGACTAGCGGGGAGTCCTATGAGCAGTTCTTC.

The CDR3 DNA sequence: TGTGCCAGCAGCCAAGCGGGACAGGGGTACGAGCAGTACTTC. It specifies CASSQAGQGYEQYF. The chain couples TRBV4-2 to TRBJ2-7, with 10 bases fitting TRBD1. Per the germline V gene, CDR1 is LGHNA and CDR2 is YNFKEQ. The CDR3 is 14 residues long. The V gene end was trimmed by 1 base and the J gene end by 4 bases; junction bases not matched to a gene: 1.

V gene TRBV6-5 combines with J gene TRBJ1-1, with a weak D call TRBD1 (6 bases). Germline values: CDR1 MNHEY, CDR2 SVGAGI. The CDR3 sequence is 15 residues long. The V gene lost 8 bases and the J gene lost 5 bases, with 21 bases spanning the gap. Here the CDR3 reads CASRLVGGGLTEAFF. Written as DNA, the CDR3 is TGTGCCAGCCGACTTGTGGGGGGCGGTCTTACTGAAGCTTTCTTT.

The sample holds one count of this clone. The chain carries TRBV7-6 and TRBJ2-3, with 10 bases identical to TRBD2. Trimming cost V 1 base and J 4 bases; bases outside gene matches: 5. CDR3 size: 16 residues. Germline CDR1 reads SGHVS; CDR2 reads FNYEAQ. The CDR3 nucleotides are TGTGCCAGCAGCTTAGGGCTAGCGGGAGTAGCAGATACGCAGTATTTT. This encodes CASSLGLAGVADTQYF.

The chain carries TRBV11-3 and TRBJ2-1, with D possibly TRBD1 on 5 matching bases. V shed 4 bases and J shed 6 bases, with 13 bases lying between them. CDR3 length equals 14 residues. Germline assignment: CDR1 SGHNT and CDR2 YENEEA. The CDR3 nucleotides are TGTGCCAGCAGCTCCGAGCAGGGCGGCAATGAGCAGTTCTTC. It encodes CASSSEQGGNEQFF.

The DNA for the CDR3 is TGCGCCAGCAGCTTGGAAATAGAGCTAGAGGGTGAAGCTTTCTTT. Its translation: CASSLEIELEGEAFF. J is TRBJ1-1 and V is TRBV5-1; no clear D gene. Germline assignment: CDR1 SGHRS and CDR2 YFSETQ. The CDR3 loop spans 15 amino acids. V dropped 0 bases and J dropped 7 bases, with 16 bases sitting between them.

This clone was counted only a few times. The chain recombines TRBV10-2 with TRBJ2-7; D unresolved. Trimming took off 4 bases at V and 0 bases at J, with 4 bases between the two ends. The CDR3 covers 12 residues. Germline V gene sequence: CDR1 WSHSY, CDR2 SAAADI. This chain's CDR3 is CASSASSYEQYF. CDR3 sequence (DNA): TGCGCCAGCAGTGCCTCCTCCTACGAGCAGTACTTC.

The chain combines TRBV4-1 with TRBJ1-2; D not certain. The CDR3 runs 17 residues. The germline V gene has CDR1 MGHRA and CDR2 YSYEKL. The V and J ends lost 0 bases and 0 bases respectively, with 14 bases between them. CDR3 in amino acids: CASSQEGLGKTNYGYTF. The DNA of the CDR3 is TGCGCCAGCAGCCAAGAAGGGTTAGGAAAAACTAACTATGGCTACACCTTC.

V and J are TRBV25-1 and TRBJ2-7; 8 nucleotides match TRBD1. From germline, CDR1 is MGHDK and CDR2 SYGVNS. V shed 3 bases, J shed 0 bases, and the junction held 1 base outside the gene matches. This CDR3 comprises 14 residues. The CDR3 nucleotides read TGTGCCAGCAGTGAGACAGGGGACTCCTACGAGCAGTACTTC. This encodes CASSETGDSYEQYF.

CDR3 sequence: CASSLVSGVSYNEQFF. DNA for the CDR3: TGTGCCAGCAGCTTAGTTAGCGGAGTCTCCTACAATGAGCAGTTCTTC. This rearrangement joins TRBV7-6 to TRBJ2-1; D possibly corresponds to TRBD2 (6 bases). CDR3 length equals 16 residues. V was shortened by 1 base and J by 0 bases, with 10 bases between the two germline ends. The germline gives CDR1 SGHVS, CDR2 FNYEAQ.

The chain couples TRBV6-5 to TRBJ2-7; a possible D gene is TRBD2 (6 bases). V lost 0 bases and J lost 2, with 8 bases in between. CDR1 and CDR2 (germline): MNHEY, SVGAGI. The CDR3 is 14 amino acids. The CDR3 region has the DNA TGTGCCAGCAGTTACTCACCGGGAGCCTACGAGCAGTACTTC. It yields the protein CASSYSPGAYEQYF.